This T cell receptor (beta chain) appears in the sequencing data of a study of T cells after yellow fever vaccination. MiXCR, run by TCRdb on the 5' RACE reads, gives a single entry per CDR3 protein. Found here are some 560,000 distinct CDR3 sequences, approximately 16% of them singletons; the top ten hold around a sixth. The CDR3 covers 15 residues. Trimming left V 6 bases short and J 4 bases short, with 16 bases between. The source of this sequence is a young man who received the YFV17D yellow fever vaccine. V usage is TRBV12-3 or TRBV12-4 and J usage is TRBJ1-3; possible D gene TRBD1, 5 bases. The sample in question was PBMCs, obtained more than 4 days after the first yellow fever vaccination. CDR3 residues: CASSLSRVSGNTIYF. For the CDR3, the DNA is TGTGCCAGCAGCCTCTCCAGGGTATCCGGAAACACCATATATTTT.